The rows below give T cell receptor beta chains drawn from one sample of a study of T cells after yellow fever vaccination. TCRdb recomputed calls from the 5' RACE reads with MiXCR, one row per CDR3 protein. Of about 350,000 distinct CDR3 sequences in the sample, over 3.5% were seen once. Sequenced here: PBMCs, sampled 5 days after the yellow fever booster vaccination. The receptors stem from a man aged 18-30 years who received the YFV17D yellow fever vaccine. The CDR3 runs from the conserved cysteine through the conserved F or W. The order of the fields is D gene, J gene, clone size, CDR3 length, V gene, CDR3 protein, CDR3 DNA. A D gene is named only where the DNA matches it firmly. The listing skips clone size in some rows; elsewhere it reads once, few, many or a size class.

D: TRBD1; J: TRBJ2-3; size: few; length: 13; V: TRBV7-3; CDR3: CASSLKGANTQYF; DNA: TGTGCCAGCAGCTTAAAGGGGGCAAATACGCAGTATTTT
D: -; J: TRBJ1-5; size: -; length: 16; V: TRBV6-1; CDR3: CASSIKRDNPMSPQHF; DNA: TGTGCCAGCAGTATCAAGCGGGACAACCCAATGAGCCCCCAGCATTTT
D: TRBD2; J: TRBJ2-4; size: many; length: 12; V: TRBV6-5; CDR3: CASSGLDNIQYF; DNA: TGTGCCAGCAGTGGACTAGATAACATTCAGTACTTC
D: -; J: TRBJ2-6; size: -; length: 16; V: TRBV19; CDR3: CASSITGALGANVLTF; DNA: TGTGCCAGTAGTATTACCGGGGCACTTGGGGCCAACGTCCTGACTTTC
D: -; J: TRBJ2-1; size: many; length: 14; V: TRBV5-6; CDR3: CASSFGHYRGEQFF; DNA: TGTGCCAGCAGCTTTGGTCATTATCGGGGTGAGCAGTTCTTC
D: TRBD1; J: TRBJ1-4; size: few; length: 12; V: TRBV2; CDR3: CASRTGFEKLFF; DNA: TGTGCCAGCAGGACAGGGTTCGAAAAACTGTTTTTT
D: TRBD1; J: TRBJ2-1; size: -; length: 15; V: TRBV27; CDR3: CASSPRDRIDNEQFF; DNA: TGTGCCAGCAGCCCGCGGGACAGGATTGACAATGAGCAGTTCTTC
D: -; J: TRBJ2-6; size: few; length: 13; V: TRBV5-4; CDR3: CASPVSGANVLTF; DNA: TGTGCCAGCCCAGTCTCTGGGGCCAACGTCCTGACTTTC
D: TRBD1; J: TRBJ2-3; size: many; length: 13; V: TRBV29-1; CDR3: CSVGQGGADTQYF; DNA: TGCAGCGTCGGACAGGGTGGGGCGGATACGCAGTATTTT
D: TRBD1; J: TRBJ2-7; size: few; length: 14; V: TRBV12-3/TRBV12-4; CDR3: CASSSRQGPYEQYF; DNA: TGTGCCAGCAGTTCCCGACAGGGTCCCTACGAGCAGTACTTC
D: -; J: TRBJ1-1; size: -; length: 14; V: TRBV5-1; CDR3: CASSLVQGNTEAFF; DNA: TGCGCCAGCAGCTTGGTGCAGGGGAACACTGAAGCTTTCTTT
D: TRBD1; J: TRBJ1-2; size: -; length: 14; V: TRBV20-1; CDR3: CSAGTGQGVGGYTF; DNA: TGCAGTGCGGGCACAGGACAGGGAGTTGGAGGCTACACCTTC
D: TRBD2; J: TRBJ2-2; size: many; length: 14; V: TRBV20-1; CDR3: CSALAETNTGELFF; DNA: TGCAGTGCTCTAGCGGAGACGAACACCGGGGAGCTGTTTTTT
D: TRBD2; J: TRBJ2-3; size: -; length: 18; V: TRBV6-5; CDR3: CASSYSGLAGDSTDTQYF; DNA: TGTGCCAGCAGTTATTCCGGACTAGCGGGGGATAGCACAGATACGCAGTATTTT
D: -; J: TRBJ1-2; size: -; length: 15; V: TRBV5-1; CDR3: CASSLYAAANYGYTF; DNA: TGCGCCAGCAGCTTGTATGCGGCAGCTAACTATGGCTACACCTTC
D: TRBD1; J: TRBJ1-4; size: few; length: 12; V: TRBV6-6; CDR3: CASSGDSRFTFF; DNA: TGTGCCAGCAGTGGGGACAGCCGATTTACGTTTTTT
D: -; J: TRBJ2-5; size: -; length: 15; V: TRBV4-1; CDR3: CASSQVRGLQETQYF; DNA: TGCGCCAGCAGCCAAGTCCGGGGGCTCCAAGAGACCCAGTACTTC
D: -; J: TRBJ2-6; size: -; length: 16; V: TRBV19; CDR3: CASSAGQMAGANVLTF; DNA: TGTGCCAGTAGTGCCGGACAGATGGCTGGGGCCAACGTCCTGACTTTC
D: TRBD2; J: TRBJ2-1; size: many; length: 16; V: TRBV6-6; CDR3: CASSYSGLAPYNEQFF; DNA: TGTGCCAGCAGTTACTCTGGACTAGCGCCGTACAATGAGCAGTTCTTC
D: TRBD1; J: TRBJ2-6; size: few; length: 19; V: TRBV7-3; CDR3: CASSLGGAGGFSGANVLTF; DNA: TGTGCCAGCAGCCTAGGGGGCGCAGGGGGTTTTTCTGGGGCCAACGTCCTGACTTTC
D: -; J: TRBJ2-5; size: -; length: 16; V: TRBV7-3; CDR3: CASSLNMRGPQETQYF; DNA: TGTGCCAGCAGCTTAAACATGCGGGGGCCCCAAGAGACCCAGTACTTC
D: -; J: TRBJ2-3; size: few; length: 15; V: TRBV20-1; CDR3: CSARPRRGPTDTQYF; DNA: TGCAGTGCTAGACCCCGGCGGGGGCCCACAGATACGCAGTATTTT
D: -; J: TRBJ1-1; size: many; length: 15; V: TRBV20-1; CDR3: CSARDMAGGNTEAFF; DNA: TGCAGTGCTAGAGATATGGCCGGGGGGAACACTGAAGCTTTCTTT
D: -; J: TRBJ2-2; size: few; length: 19; V: TRBV24-1; CDR3: CATSDLQPSGAKNTGELFF; DNA: TGTGCCACCAGTGATTTGCAACCTTCGGGGGCCAAGAACACCGGGGAGCTGTTTTTT
D: -; J: TRBJ1-1; size: many; length: 14; V: TRBV20-1; CDR3: CSAQFPGLNTEAFF; DNA: TGCAGTGCCCAGTTTCCGGGGCTGAACACTGAAGCTTTCTTT
D: TRBD1; J: TRBJ2-7; size: -; length: 13; V: TRBV4-1; CDR3: CASSLVRDREQYF; DNA: TGCGCCAGCAGCCTCGTTAGGGACAGAGAGCAGTACTTC
D: -; J: TRBJ2-5; size: many; length: 12; V: TRBV25-1; CDR3: CASKGGQETQYF; DNA: TGTGCCAGCAAGGGGGGGCAAGAGACCCAGTACTTC
D: -; J: TRBJ1-5; size: many; length: 13; V: TRBV29-1; CDR3: CSVGMGKGQPQHF; DNA: TGCAGCGTTGGGATGGGAAAAGGTCAGCCCCAGCATTTT
D: TRBD1; J: TRBJ2-1; size: few; length: 17; V: TRBV24-1; CDR3: CATSAVPGQGARNEQFF; DNA: TGTGCCACCAGTGCGGTCCCGGGACAGGGGGCTCGGAATGAGCAGTTCTTC
D: TRBD1; J: TRBJ1-5; size: -; length: 16; V: TRBV27; CDR3: CASSPQHPGGVQPQHF; DNA: TGTGCCAGCAGTCCACAACATCCAGGGGGCGTCCAGCCCCAGCATTTT
D: -; J: TRBJ1-6; size: -; length: 14; V: TRBV19; CDR3: CASRKTANNSPLHF; DNA: TGTGCCAGTAGAAAGACAGCAAATAATTCACCCCTCCACTTT
D: -; J: TRBJ2-2; size: many; length: 14; V: TRBV7-9; CDR3: CASTPLANTGELFF; DNA: TGTGCCAGCACCCCCCTAGCGAACACCGGGGAGCTGTTTTTT
D: -; J: TRBJ1-1; size: few; length: 11; V: TRBV15; CDR3: CATSIYTEAFF; DNA: TGTGCCACCAGCATTTACACTGAAGCTTTCTTT
D: TRBD2; J: TRBJ2-3; size: many; length: 16; V: TRBV29-1; CDR3: CSVGYHSGGSTDTQYF; DNA: TGCAGCGTCGGGTACCATAGCGGGGGTAGCACAGATACGCAGTATTTT
D: -; J: TRBJ1-1; size: -; length: 14; V: TRBV25-1; CDR3: CASSEYRDGTEAFF; DNA: TGTGCCAGCAGTGAATATAGGGATGGGACTGAAGCTTTCTTT
D: -; J: TRBJ2-1; size: many; length: 19; V: TRBV4-3; CDR3: CASSQDRGHRGGRTNEQFF; DNA: TGCGCCAGCAGCCAAGATCGGGGCCACCGCGGGGGCCGAACAAATGAGCAGTTCTTC
D: TRBD2; J: TRBJ2-5; size: -; length: 16; V: TRBV6-1; CDR3: CASSEVPRGSEETQYF; DNA: TGTGCCAGCAGTGAGGTCCCGCGGGGGAGTGAAGAGACCCAGTACTTC
D: -; J: TRBJ1-2; size: -; length: 14; V: TRBV28; CDR3: CASTEGGGFSGYTF; DNA: TGTGCCAGCACTGAAGGCGGGGGATTCTCTGGCTACACCTTC
D: -; J: TRBJ1-1; size: -; length: 15; V: TRBV4-1; CDR3: CASSQSGQLHTEAFF; DNA: TGCGCCAGCAGCCAATCAGGACAGTTACACACTGAAGCTTTCTTT
D: TRBD2; J: TRBJ2-5; size: few; length: 15; V: TRBV7-2; CDR3: CASSSDSSGAGAQYF; DNA: TGTGCCAGCAGCTCTGACTCTAGCGGGGCGGGCGCCCAGTACTTC
D: -; J: TRBJ2-3; size: few; length: 15; V: TRBV6-2/TRBV6-3; CDR3: CASSYDSSSTDTQYF; DNA: TGTGCCAGCAGTTACGACAGCAGCAGCACAGATACGCAGTATTTT
D: -; J: TRBJ1-6; size: few; length: 13; V: TRBV12-5; CDR3: CASGAGQILPLHF; DNA: TGTGCTAGTGGTGCCGGACAGATACTACCCCTCCACTTT
D: -; J: TRBJ2-7; size: many; length: 14; V: TRBV5-1; CDR3: CASSQKAGLYEQYF; DNA: TGCGCCAGCAGCCAGAAGGCAGGATTATACGAGCAGTACTTC
D: -; J: TRBJ1-1; size: few; length: 14; V: TRBV18; CDR3: CASSIRVGDTEAFF; DNA: TGTGCCAGCTCAATCAGGGTAGGTGACACTGAAGCTTTCTTT
D: TRBD1; J: TRBJ1-6; size: -; length: 16; V: TRBV20-1; CDR3: CSARVGTGGDNSPLHF; DNA: TGCAGTGCTAGAGTGGGGACAGGGGGCGATAATTCACCCCTCCACTTT
D: TRBD1; J: TRBJ2-5; size: few; length: 15; V: TRBV12-3/TRBV12-4; CDR3: CASSLSWDRGETQYF; DNA: TGTGCCAGCAGCCTCTCATGGGACAGGGGAGAGACCCAGTACTTC
D: -; J: TRBJ2-2; size: -; length: 14; V: TRBV13; CDR3: CASSRAPGTGELFF; DNA: TGTGCCAGCAGCCGGGCCCCGGGCACCGGGGAGCTGTTTTTT
D: TRBD2; J: TRBJ2-1; size: -; length: 14; V: TRBV4-2; CDR3: CASRGGAEHNEQFF; DNA: TGTGCCAGCCGCGGGGGGGCCGAACACAATGAGCAGTTCTTC
D: TRBD1; J: TRBJ1-6; size: few; length: 16; V: TRBV4-3; CDR3: CASSTRQGHYNSPLHF; DNA: TGCGCCAGCAGCACAAGACAGGGCCACTATAATTCACCCCTCCACTTT
D: -; J: TRBJ1-1; size: few; length: 15; V: TRBV5-4; CDR3: CASSLAATMNTEAFF; DNA: TGTGCCAGCAGCTTGGCCGCGACCATGAACACTGAAGCTTTCTTT
D: -; J: TRBJ1-2; size: many; length: 12; V: TRBV5-1; CDR3: CASSFEQNGYTF; DNA: TGCGCCAGCAGCTTCGAACAGAATGGCTACACCTTC
D: -; J: TRBJ1-5; size: -; length: 15; V: TRBV6-1; CDR3: CASSEDGRRGQPQHF; DNA: TGTGCCAGCAGTGAAGACGGCAGGCGAGGGCAGCCCCAGCATTTT
D: -; J: TRBJ2-2; size: -; length: 13; V: TRBV7-9; CDR3: CASRGGKAGELFF; DNA: TGTGCCAGCAGGGGCGGAAAAGCCGGGGAGCTGTTTTTT
D: -; J: TRBJ1-1; size: few; length: 13; V: TRBV7-2; CDR3: CASSLRDWTEAFF; DNA: TGTGCCAGCAGCTTAAGGGATTGGACTGAAGCTTTCTTT
D: -; J: TRBJ1-2; size: few; length: 13; V: TRBV5-1; CDR3: CASSLSGDHGYTF; DNA: TGCGCCAGCAGCTTGTCAGGGGATCATGGCTACACCTTC